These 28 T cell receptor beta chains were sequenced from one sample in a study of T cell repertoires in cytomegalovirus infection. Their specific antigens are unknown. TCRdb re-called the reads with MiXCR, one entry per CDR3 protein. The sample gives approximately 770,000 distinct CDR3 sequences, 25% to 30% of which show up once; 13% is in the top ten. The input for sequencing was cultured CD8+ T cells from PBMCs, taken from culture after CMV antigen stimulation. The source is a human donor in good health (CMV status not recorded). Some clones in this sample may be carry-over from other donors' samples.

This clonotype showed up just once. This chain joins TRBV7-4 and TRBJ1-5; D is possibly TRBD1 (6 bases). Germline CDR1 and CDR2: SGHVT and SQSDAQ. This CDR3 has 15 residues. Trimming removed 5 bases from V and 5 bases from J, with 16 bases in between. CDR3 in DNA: TGTGCCAGCAGCCTCGGGGGCCCATTGGATCAGCCCCAGCATTTT. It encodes CASSLGGPLDQPQHF.

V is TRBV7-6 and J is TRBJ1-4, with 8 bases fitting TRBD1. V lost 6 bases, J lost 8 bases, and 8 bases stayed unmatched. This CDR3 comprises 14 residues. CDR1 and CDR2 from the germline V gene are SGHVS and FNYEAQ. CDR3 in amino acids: CASRSGQESEKLFF. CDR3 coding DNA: TGTGCCAGCAGGTCGGGACAGGAGAGCGAAAAACTGTTTTTT.

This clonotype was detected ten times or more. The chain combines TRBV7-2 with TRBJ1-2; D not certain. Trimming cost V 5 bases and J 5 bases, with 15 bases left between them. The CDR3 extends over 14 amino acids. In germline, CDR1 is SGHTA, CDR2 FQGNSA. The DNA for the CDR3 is TGTGCCAGCAGCGCCGGGGTTTCAATATATGGCTACACCTTC. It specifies CASSAGVSIYGYTF.

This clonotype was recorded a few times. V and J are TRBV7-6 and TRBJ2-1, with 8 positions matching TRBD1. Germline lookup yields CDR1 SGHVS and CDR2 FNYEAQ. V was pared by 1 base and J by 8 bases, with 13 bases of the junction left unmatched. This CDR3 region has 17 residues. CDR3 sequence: CASSLGIPRGLPDEQFF. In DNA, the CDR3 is TGTGCCAGCAGCTTAGGGATCCCCAGGGGGCTACCCGATGAGCAGTTCTTC.

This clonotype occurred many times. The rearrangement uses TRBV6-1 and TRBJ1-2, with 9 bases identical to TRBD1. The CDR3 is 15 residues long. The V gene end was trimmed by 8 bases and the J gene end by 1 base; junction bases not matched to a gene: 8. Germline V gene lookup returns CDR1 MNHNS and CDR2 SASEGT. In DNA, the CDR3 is TGTGCCAGCTGGGCCGGGACAGGGTATAACTATGGCTACACCTTC. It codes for CASWAGTGYNYGYTF.

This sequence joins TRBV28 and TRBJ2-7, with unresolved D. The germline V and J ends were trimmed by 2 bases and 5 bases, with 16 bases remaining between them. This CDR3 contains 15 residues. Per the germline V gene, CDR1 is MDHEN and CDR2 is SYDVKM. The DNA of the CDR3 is TGTGCCAGCAGTTTACTACGAATCGGACCCCACGAGCAGTACGTC. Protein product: CASSLLRIGPHEQYV.

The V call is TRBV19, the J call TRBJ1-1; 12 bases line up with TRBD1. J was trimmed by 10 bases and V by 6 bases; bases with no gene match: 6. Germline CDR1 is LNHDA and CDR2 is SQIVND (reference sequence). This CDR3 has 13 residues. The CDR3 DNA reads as TGTGCCAGTAGGGGACAGGGGGCGTTCGGAGCTTTCTTT. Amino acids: CASRGQGAFGAFF.

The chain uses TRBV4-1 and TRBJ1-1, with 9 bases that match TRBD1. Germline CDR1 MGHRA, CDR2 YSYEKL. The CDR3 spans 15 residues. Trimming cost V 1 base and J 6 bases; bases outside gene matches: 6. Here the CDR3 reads CASSQGTGARAEAFF. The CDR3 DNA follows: TGCGCCAGCAGCCAAGGGACAGGGGCAAGAGCTGAAGCTTTCTTT.

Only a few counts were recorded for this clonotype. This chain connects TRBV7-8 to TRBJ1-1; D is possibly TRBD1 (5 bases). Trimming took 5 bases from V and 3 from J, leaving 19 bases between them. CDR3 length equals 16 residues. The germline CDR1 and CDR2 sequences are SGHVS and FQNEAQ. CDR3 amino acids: CASSHLRWGGDTEAFF. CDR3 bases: TGTGCCAGCAGCCACCTTCGGTGGGGAGGGGACACTGAAGCTTTCTTT.

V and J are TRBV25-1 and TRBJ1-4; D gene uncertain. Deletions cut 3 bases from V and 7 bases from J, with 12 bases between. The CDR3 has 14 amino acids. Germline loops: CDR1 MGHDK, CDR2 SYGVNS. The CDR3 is CASSEVFLAEKLFF. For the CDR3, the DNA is TGTGCCAGCAGTGAGGTGTTCTTAGCTGAAAAACTGTTTTTT.

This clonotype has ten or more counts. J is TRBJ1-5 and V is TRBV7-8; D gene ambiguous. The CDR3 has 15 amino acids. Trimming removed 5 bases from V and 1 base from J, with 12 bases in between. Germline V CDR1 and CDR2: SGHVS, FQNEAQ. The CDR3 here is CASSPADGSNQPQHF. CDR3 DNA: TGTGCCAGCAGCCCAGCGGACGGAAGCAATCAGCCCCAGCATTTT.

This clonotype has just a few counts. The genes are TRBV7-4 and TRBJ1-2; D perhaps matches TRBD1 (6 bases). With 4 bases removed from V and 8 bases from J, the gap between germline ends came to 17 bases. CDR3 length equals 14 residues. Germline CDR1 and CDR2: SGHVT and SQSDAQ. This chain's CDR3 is CASSSGKDRWGYTF. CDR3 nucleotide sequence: TGTGCCAGCAGCTCGGGGAAGGACAGATGGGGCTACACCTTC.

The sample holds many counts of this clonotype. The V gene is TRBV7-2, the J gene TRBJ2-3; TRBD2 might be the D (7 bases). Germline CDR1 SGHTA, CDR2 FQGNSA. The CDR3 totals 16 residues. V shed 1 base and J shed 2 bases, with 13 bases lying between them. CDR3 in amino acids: CASSLVGGGHTDTQYF. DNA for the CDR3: TGTGCCAGCAGCTTAGTGGGGGGGGGGCACACAGATACGCAGTATTTT. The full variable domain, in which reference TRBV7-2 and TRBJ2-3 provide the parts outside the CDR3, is GAGVSQSPSNKVTEKGKDVELRCDPISGHTALYWYRQSLGQGLEFLIYFQGNSAPDKSGLPSDRFSAERTGGSVSTLTIQRTQQEDSAVYLCASSLVGGGHTDTQYFGPGTRLTVL.

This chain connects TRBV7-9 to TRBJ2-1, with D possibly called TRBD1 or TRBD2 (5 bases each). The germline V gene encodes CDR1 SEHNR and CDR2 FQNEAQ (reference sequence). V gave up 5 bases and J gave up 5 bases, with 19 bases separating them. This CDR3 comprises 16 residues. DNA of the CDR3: TGTGCCAGCAGCCCGGGGACGGGACCTGGCCACAATGAGCAGTTCTTC. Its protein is CASSPGTGPGHNEQFF.

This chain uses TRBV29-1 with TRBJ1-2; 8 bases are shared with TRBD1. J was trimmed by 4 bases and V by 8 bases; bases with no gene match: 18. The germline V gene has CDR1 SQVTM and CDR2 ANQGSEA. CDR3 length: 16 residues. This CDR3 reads CSFRKSGQGDLYGYTF. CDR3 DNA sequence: TGCAGCTTTCGTAAGAGTGGACAGGGCGACCTCTATGGCTACACCTTC.

The CDR3 region is CASSLEVRATNYGYTF. The CDR3 bases are TGTGCCAGCAGCTTAGAGGTCCGTGCTACTAACTATGGCTACACCTTC. The chain employs TRBV7-8 and TRBJ1-2; D gene unclear. The CDR3 contains 16 residues. Per the germline V gene, CDR1 is SGHVS and CDR2 is FQNEAQ. The V gene lost 1 base and the J gene lost 0 bases, with 12 bases spanning the gap.

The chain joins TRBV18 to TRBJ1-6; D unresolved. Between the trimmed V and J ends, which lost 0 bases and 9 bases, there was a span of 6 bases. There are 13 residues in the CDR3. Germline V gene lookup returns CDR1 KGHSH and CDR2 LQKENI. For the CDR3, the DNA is TGTGCCAGCTCACCACCTCCGGGTTCACCCCTCCACTTT. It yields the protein CASSPPPGSPLHF.

The CDR3 DNA reads as TGTGCCAGTAGGCCGGGACAGGGGCTGGACACTGAAGCTTTCTTT. As protein: CASRPGQGLDTEAFF. The chain is built from TRBV19 and TRBJ1-1, with TRBD1 identical over 10 bases. The CDR3 loop spans 15 amino acids. Per germline, CDR1 LNHDA and CDR2 SQIVND (reference sequence). V lost 6 bases, J lost 3 bases, and 7 bases stayed unmatched.

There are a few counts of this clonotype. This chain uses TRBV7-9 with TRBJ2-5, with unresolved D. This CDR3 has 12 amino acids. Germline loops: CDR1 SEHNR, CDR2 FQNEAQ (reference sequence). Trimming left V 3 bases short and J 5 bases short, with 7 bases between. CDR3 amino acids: CASSFSVETQYF. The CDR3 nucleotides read TGTGCCAGCAGCTTCTCTGTGGAGACCCAGTACTTC.

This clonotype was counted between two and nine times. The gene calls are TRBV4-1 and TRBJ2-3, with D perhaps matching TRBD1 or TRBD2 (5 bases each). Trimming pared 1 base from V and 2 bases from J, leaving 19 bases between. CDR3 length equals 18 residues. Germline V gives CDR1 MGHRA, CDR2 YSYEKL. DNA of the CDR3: TGCGCCAGCAGCCAAGTGGGGACGAGCGGTGAGGACACAGATACGCAGTATTTT. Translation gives CASSQVGTSGEDTDTQYF.

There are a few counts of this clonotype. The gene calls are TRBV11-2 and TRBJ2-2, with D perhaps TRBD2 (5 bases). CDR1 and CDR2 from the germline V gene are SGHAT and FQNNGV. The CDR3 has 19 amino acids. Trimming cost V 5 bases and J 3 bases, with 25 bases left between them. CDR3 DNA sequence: TGTGCCAGCAGCCCGGAGGAGACCGTCTCTTCTTCGGACACCGGGGAGCTGTTTTTT. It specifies CASSPEETVSSSDTGELFF.

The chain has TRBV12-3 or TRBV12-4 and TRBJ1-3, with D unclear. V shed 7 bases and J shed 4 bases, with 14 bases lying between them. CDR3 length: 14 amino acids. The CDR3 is CASTLWYVGNTIYF. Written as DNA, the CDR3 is TGTGCCAGCACCCTCTGGTATGTGGGAAACACCATATATTTT.

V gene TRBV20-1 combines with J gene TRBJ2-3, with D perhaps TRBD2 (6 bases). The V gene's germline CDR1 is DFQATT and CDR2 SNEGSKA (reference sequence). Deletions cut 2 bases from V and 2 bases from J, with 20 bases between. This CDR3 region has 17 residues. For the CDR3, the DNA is TGCAGTGCTAGAACTCTCCGGGACTCGGAACTCACAGATACGCAGTATTTT. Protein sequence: CSARTLRDSELTDTQYF.

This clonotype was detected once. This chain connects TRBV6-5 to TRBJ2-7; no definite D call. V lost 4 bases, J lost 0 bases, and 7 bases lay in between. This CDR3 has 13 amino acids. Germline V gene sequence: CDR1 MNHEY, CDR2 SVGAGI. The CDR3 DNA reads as TGTGCCAGCAGTTCGAAGAGCTCCTACGAGCAGTACTTC. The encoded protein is CASSSKSSYEQYF.

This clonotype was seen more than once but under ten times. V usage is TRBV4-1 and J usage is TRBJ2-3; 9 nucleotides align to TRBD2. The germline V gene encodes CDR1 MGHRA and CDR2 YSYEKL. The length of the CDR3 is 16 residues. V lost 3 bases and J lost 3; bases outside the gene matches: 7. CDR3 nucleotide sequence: TGCGCCAGCAGCCAGACCGCTAGCGGGGAGACAGATACGCAGTATTTT. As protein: CASSQTASGETDTQYF.

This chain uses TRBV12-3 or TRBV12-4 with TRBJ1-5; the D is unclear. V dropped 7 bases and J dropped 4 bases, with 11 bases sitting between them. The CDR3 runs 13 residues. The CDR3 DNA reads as TGTGCCAGCAACCCGTCTTCAAATCAGCCCCAGCATTTT. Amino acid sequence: CASNPSSNQPQHF.

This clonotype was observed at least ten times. DNA for the CDR3: TGTGCCAGCAGCTTAGCCGCGGGAGATACGCAGTATTTT. Its translation: CASSLAAGDTQYF. The chain uses TRBV7-6 and TRBJ2-3, with a weak D call TRBD2 (5 bases). V was cut by 0 bases and J by 5 bases, with 6 bases left in between. CDR3 size: 13 residues. Looked up from germline, CDR1 is SGHVS and CDR2 is FNYEAQ.

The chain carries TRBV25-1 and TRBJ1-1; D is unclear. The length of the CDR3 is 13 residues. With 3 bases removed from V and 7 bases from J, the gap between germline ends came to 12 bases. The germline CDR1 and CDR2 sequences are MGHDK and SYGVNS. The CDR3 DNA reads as TGTGCCAGCAGTGAGTTCATGGCCCATGAAGCTTTCTTT. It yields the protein CASSEFMAHEAFF.